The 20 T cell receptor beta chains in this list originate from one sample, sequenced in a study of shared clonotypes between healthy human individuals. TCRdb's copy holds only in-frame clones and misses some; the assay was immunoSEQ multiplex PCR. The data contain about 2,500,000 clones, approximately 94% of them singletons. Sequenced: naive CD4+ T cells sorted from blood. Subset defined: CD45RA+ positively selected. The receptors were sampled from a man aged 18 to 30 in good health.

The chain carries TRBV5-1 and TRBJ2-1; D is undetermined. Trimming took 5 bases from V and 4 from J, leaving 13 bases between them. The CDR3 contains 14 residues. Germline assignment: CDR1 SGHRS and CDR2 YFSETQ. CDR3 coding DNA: TGCGCCAGCAGTACCGGCAGAGAATACAATGAGCAGTTCTTC. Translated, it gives CASSTGREYNEQFF.

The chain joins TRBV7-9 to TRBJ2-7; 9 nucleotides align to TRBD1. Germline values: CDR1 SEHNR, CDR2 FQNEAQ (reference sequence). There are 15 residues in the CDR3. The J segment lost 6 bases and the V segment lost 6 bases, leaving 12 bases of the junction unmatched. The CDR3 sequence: CASSPPGQGFTEQYF. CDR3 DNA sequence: TGTGCCAGCAGTCCTCCGGGACAGGGCTTTACCGAGCAGTACTTC.

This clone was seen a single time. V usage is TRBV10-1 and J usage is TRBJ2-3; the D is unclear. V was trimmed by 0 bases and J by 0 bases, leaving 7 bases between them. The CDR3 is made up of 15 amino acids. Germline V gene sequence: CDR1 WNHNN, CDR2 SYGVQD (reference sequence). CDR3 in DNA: TGCGCCAGCAGTGAGTCGGACGGAAGCACAGATACGCAGTATTTT. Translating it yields CASSESDGSTDTQYF.

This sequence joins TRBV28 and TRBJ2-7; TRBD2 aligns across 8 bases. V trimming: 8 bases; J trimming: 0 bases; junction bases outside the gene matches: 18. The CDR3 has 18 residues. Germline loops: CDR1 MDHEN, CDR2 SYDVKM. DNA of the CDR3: TGTGCCAGCCTATCCCCCCGGCCGGGGGGGTCGTCCTCCTACGAGCAGTACTTC. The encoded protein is CASLSPRPGGSSSYEQYF. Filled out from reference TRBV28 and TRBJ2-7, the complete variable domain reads DVKVTQSSRYLVKRTGEKVFLECVQDMDHENMFWYRQDPGLGLRLIYFSYDVKMKEKGDIPEGYSVSREKKERFSLILESASTNQTSMYLCASLSPRPGGSSSYEQYFGPGTRLTVT.

The CDR3 sequence is CASSPGAQEKLFF. CDR3 DNA: TGTGCCAGCTCACCAGGGGCTCAGGAAAAACTGTTTTTT. The chain uses TRBV18 and TRBJ1-4; D is possibly TRBD1 (5 bases). The CDR3 is 13 amino acids. The V and J ends lost 2 bases and 8 bases respectively, with 9 bases between them. Germline-derived CDR1 and CDR2 are KGHSH and LQKENI.

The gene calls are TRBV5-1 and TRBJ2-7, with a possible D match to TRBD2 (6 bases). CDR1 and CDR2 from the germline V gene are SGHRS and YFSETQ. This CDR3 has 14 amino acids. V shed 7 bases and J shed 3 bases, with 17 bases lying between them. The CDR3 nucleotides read TGCGCCAGCTCCACGACTGCCGGGGGCTACGAGCAGTACTTC. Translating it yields CASSTTAGGYEQYF.

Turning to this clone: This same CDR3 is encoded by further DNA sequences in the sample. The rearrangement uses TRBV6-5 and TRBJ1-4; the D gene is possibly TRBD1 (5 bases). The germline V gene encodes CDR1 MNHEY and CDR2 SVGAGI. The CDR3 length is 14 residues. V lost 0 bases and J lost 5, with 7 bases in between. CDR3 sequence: CASSYSGGNEKLFF. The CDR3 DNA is TGTGCCAGCAGTTACTCTGGGGGGAATGAAAAACTGTTTTTT.

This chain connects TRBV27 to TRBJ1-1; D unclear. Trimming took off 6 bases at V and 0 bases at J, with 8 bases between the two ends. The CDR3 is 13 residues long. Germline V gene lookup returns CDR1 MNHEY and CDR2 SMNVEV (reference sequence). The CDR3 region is CASSNTLNTEAFF. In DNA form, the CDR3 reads TGTGCCAGCAGCAACACGTTGAACACTGAAGCTTTCTTT.

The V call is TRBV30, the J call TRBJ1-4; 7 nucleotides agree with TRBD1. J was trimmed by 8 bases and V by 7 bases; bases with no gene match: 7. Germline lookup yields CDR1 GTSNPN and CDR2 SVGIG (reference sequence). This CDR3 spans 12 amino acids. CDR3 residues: CAFSGGGEKLFF. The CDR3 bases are TGTGCCTTCTCAGGGGGAGGCGAAAAACTGTTTTTT.

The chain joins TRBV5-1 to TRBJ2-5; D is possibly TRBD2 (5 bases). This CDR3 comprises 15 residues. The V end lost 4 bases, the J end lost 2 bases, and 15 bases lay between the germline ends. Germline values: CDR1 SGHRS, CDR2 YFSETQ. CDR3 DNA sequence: TGCGCCAGCAGCCCTTCGGTGGGGAGTCAAGAGACCCAGTACTTC. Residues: CASSPSVGSQETQYF.

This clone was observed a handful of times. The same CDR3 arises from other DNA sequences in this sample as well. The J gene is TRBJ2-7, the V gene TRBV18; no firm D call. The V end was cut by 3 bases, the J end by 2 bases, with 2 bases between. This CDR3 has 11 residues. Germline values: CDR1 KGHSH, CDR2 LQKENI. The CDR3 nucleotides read TGTGCCAGCTCACCTACCTACGAGCAGTACTTC. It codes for CASSPTYEQYF. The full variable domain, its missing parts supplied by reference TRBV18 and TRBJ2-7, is NAGVMQNPRHLVRRRGQEARLRCSPMKGHSHVYWYRQLPEEGLKFMVYLQKENIIDESGMPKERFSAEFPKEGPSILRIQQVVRGDSAAYFCASSPTYEQYFGPGTRLTVT.

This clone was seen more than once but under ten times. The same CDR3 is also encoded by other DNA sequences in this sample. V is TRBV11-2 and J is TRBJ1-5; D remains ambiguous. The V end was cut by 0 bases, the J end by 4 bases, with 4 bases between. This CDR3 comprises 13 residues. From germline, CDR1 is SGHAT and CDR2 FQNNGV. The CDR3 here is CASSLDRNQPQHF. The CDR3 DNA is TGTGCCAGCAGCTTAGACAGGAATCAGCCCCAGCATTTT.

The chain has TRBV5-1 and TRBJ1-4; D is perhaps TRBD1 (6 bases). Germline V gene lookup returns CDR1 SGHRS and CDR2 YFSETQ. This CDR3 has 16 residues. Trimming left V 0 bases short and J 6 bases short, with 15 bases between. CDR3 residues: CASSLDGGGTYEKLFF. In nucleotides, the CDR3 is TGCGCCAGCAGCTTGGACGGAGGAGGGACATATGAAAAACTGTTTTTT.

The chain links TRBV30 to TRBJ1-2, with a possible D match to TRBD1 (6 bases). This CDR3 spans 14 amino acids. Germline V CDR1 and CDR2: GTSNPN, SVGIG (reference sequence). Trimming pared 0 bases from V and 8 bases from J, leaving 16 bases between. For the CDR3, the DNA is TGTGCCTGGAGTGTTCAGCGGATCGGGACAGGCTACACCTTC. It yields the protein CAWSVQRIGTGYTF.

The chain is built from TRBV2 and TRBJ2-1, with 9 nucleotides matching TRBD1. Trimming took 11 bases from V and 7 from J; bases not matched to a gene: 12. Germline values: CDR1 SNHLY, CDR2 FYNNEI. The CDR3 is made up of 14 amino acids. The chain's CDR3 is CAAAGRQGVNEQFF. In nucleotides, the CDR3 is TGTGCCGCCGCCGGGAGACAGGGGGTAAATGAGCAGTTCTTC.

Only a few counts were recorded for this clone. In DNA, the CDR3 is TGTGCCATCAGTGACGTAGGTCTAGGAGCTTTCTTT. Protein product: CAISDVGLGAFF. This chain links TRBV10-3 with TRBJ1-1; D is unclear. Germline loops: CDR1 ENHRY, CDR2 SYGVKD. This CDR3 has 12 amino acids. Trimming stripped 3 bases from V and 10 bases from J, with 12 bases between.

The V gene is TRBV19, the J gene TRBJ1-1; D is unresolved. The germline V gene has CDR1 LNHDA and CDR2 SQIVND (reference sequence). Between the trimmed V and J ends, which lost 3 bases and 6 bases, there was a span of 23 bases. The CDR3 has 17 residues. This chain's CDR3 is CASSMVGGGSSGAEAFF. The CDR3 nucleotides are TGTGCCAGTAGTATGGTCGGCGGAGGAAGTTCGGGCGCTGAAGCTTTCTTT.

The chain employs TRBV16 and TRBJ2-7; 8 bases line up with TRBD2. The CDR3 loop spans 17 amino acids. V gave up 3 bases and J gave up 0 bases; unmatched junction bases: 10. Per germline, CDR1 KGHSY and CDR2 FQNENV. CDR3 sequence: CASSQAWSGGRSYEQYF. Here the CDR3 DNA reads TGTGCCAGCAGCCAGGCTTGGAGCGGGGGCCGCTCCTACGAGCAGTACTTC.

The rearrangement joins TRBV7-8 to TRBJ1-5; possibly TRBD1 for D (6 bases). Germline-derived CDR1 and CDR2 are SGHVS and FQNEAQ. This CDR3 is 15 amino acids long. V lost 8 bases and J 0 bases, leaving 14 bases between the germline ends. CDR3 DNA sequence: TGTGCCAGCGCACCCGGACAGCTTAGCAATCAGCCCCAGCATTTT. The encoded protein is CASAPGQLSNQPQHF.

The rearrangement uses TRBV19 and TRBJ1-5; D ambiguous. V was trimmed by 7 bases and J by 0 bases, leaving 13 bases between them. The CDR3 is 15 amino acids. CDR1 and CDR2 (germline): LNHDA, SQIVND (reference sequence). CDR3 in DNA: TGTGCCAGTAAGTCCGGGGATTATAGCAATCAGCCCCAGCATTTT. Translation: CASKSGDYSNQPQHF. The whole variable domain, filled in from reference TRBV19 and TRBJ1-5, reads DGGITQSPKYLFRKEGQNVTLSCEQNLNHDAMYWYRQDPGQGLRLIYYSQIVNDFQKGDIAEGYSVSREKKESFPLTVTSAQKNPTAFYLCASKSGDYSNQPQHFGDGTRLSIL.